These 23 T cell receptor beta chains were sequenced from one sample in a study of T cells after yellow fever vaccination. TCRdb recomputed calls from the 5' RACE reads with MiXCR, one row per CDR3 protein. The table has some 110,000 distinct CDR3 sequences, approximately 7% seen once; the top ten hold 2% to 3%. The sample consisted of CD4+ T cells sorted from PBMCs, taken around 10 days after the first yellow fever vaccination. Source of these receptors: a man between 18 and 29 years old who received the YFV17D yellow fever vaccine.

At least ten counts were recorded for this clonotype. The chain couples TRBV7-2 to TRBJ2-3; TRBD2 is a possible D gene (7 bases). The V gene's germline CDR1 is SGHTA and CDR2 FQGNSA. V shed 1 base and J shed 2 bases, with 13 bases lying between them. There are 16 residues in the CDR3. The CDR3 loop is CASSLVGGPYTDTQYF. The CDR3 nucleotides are TGTGCCAGCAGCTTAGTGGGGGGGCCTTACACAGATACGCAGTATTTT. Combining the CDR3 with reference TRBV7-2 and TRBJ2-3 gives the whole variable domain GAGVSQSPSNKVTEKGKDVELRCDPISGHTALYWYRQSLGQGLEFLIYFQGNSAPDKSGLPSDRFSAERTGGSVSTLTIQRTQQEDSAVYLCASSLVGGPYTDTQYFGPGTRLTVL.

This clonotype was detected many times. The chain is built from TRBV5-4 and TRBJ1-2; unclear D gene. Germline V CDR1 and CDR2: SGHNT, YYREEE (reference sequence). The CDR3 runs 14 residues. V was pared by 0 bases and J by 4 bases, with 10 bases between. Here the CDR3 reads CASSLEEGSYGYTF. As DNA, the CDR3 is TGTGCCAGCAGCTTGGAGGAGGGTAGCTATGGCTACACCTTC.

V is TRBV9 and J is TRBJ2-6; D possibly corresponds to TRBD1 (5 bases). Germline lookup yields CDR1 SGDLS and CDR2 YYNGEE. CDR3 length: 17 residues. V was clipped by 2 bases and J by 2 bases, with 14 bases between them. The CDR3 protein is CASSVRQGEPGANVLTF. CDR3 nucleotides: TGTGCCAGCAGCGTCCGCCAGGGTGAGCCTGGGGCCAACGTCCTGACTTTC.

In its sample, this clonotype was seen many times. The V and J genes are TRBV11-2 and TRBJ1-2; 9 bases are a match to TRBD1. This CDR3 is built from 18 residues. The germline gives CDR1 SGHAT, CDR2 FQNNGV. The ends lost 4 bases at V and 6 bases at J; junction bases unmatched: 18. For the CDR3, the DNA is TGTGCCAGCAGCTCCCGCGGGGGGCCGGGACAGGGACTCCATGGCTACACCTTC. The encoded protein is CASSSRGGPGQGLHGYTF.

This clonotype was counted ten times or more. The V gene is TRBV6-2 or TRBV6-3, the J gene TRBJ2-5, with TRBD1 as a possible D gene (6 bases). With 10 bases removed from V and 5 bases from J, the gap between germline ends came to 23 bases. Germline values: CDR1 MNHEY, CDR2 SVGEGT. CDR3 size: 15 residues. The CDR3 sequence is CATQNREEGEETQYF. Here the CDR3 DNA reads TGTGCCACCCAAAACAGGGAAGAGGGAGAGGAGACCCAGTACTTC.

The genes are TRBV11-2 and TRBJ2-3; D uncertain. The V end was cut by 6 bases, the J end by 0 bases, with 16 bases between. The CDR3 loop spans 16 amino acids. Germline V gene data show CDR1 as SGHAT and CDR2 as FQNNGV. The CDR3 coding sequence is TGTGCCAGCAGGTATACGGGCAGGACCAGCACAGATACGCAGTATTTT. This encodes CASRYTGRTSTDTQYF.

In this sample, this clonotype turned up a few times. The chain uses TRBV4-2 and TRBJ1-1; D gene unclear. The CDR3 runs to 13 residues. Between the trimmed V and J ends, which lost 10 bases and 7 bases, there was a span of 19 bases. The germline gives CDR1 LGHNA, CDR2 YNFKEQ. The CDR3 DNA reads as TGTGCCATTTCAACCGCTGGAGGAAATGAAGCTTTCTTT. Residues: CAISTAGGNEAFF.

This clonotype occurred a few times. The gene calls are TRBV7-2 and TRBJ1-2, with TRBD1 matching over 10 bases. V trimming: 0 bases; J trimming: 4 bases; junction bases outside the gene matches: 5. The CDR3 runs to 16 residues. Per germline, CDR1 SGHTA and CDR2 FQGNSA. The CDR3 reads CASSLAGTGVTYGYTF. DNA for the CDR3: TGTGCCAGCAGCTTAGCTGGGACAGGGGTTACCTATGGCTACACCTTC.

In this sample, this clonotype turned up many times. The chain's CDR3 is CASSFLAGGRTDTQYF. CDR3 DNA: TGTGCCAGCAGCTTTCTAGCGGGGGGTCGCACAGATACGCAGTATTTT. V usage is TRBV7-8 and J usage is TRBJ2-3, with 11 bases matching TRBD2. Germline trimming cut 3 bases from V and 1 base from J; bases unmatched to any gene: 3. CDR3 length equals 16 residues. Germline CDR1 reads SGHVS; CDR2 reads FQNEAQ.

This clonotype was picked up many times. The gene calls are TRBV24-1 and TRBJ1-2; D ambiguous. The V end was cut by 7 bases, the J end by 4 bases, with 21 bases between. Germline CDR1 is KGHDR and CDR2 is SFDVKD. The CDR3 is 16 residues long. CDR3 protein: CATSGSRPDLGYGYTF. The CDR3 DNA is TGTGCCACCAGCGGGTCGCGGCCGGACTTAGGCTATGGCTACACCTTC.

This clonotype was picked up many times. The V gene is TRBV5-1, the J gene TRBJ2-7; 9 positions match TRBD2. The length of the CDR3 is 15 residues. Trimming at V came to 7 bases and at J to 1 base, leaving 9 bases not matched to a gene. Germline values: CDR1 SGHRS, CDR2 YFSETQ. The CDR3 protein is CASSMLAGESYEQYF. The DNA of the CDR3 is TGCGCCAGCTCGATGTTAGCGGGGGAATCCTACGAGCAGTACTTC.

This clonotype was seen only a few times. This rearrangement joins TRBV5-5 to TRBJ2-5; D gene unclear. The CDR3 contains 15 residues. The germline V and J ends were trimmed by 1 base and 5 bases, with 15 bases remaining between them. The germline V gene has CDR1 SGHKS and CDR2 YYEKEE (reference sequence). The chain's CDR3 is CASSLWPRSIETQYF. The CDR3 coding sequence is TGTGCCAGCAGCTTGTGGCCTAGAAGTATCGAGACCCAGTACTTC.

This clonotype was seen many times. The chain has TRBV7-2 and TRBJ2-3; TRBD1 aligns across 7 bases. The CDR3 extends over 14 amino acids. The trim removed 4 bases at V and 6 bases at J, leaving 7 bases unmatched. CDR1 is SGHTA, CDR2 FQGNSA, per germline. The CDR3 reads CASSSGTAWDTQYF. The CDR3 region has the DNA TGTGCCAGCAGCTCGGGGACAGCCTGGGATACGCAGTATTTT.

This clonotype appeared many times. CDR3 in amino acids: CSAREGEVRNSPLHF. The CDR3, as DNA: TGCAGTGCTAGAGAGGGGGAGGTTCGGAATTCACCCCTCCACTTT. The chain links TRBV20-1 to TRBJ1-6, with D maybe TRBD1 (5 bases). The germline CDR1 and CDR2 sequences are DFQATT and SNEGSKA (reference sequence). CDR3 size: 15 residues. The ends were cut back, 0 bases at V and 7 bases at J, with 13 bases in the middle.

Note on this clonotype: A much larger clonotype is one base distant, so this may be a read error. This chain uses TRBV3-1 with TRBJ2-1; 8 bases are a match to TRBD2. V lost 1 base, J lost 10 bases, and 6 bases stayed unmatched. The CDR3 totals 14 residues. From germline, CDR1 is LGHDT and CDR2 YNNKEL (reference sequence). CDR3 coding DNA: TGTGCCAGCAGCCAAGGCGGGGGGTTCGGGGAGCAGTTCTTC. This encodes CASSQGGGFGEQFF.

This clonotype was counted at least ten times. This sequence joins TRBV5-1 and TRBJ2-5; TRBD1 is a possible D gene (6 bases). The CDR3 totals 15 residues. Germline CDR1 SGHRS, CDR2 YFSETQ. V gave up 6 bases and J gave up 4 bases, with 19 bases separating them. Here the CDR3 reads CASKEQGVVGETQYF. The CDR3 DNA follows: TGCGCCAGCAAAGAACAGGGAGTGGTTGGAGAGACCCAGTACTTC.

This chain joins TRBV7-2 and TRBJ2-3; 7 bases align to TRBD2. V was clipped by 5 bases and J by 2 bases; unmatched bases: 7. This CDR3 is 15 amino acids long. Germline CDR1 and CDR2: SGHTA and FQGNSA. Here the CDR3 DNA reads TGTGCCAGCAGCCGGGACTACCTATCCACAGATACGCAGTATTTT. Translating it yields CASSRDYLSTDTQYF. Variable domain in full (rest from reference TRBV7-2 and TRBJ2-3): GAGVSQSPSNKVTEKGKDVELRCDPISGHTALYWYRQSLGQGLEFLIYFQGNSAPDKSGLPSDRFSAERTGGSVSTLTIQRTQQEDSAVYLCASSRDYLSTDTQYFGPGTRLTVL.

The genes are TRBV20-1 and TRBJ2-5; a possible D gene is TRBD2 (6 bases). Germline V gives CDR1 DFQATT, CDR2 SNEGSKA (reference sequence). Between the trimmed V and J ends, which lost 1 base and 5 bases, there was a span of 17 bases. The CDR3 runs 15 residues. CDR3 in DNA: TGCAGTGCTAGAGGTCGAGGAACTAGCATGGAGACCCAGTACTTC. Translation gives CSARGRGTSMETQYF.

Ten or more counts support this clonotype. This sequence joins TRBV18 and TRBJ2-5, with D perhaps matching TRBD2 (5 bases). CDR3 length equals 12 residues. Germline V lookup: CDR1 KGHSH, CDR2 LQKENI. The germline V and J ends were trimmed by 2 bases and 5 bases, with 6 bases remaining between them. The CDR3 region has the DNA TGTGCCAGCTCACCAAGGAGGGAGACCCAGTACTTC. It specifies CASSPRRETQYF.

The CDR3 loop reads CASSTGSAGLTEAFF. As DNA, the CDR3 is TGTGCCAGCAGTACTGGCAGCGCGGGGCTCACTGAAGCTTTCTTT. The chain links TRBV6-2 or TRBV6-3 to TRBJ1-1; D perhaps matches TRBD1 (5 bases). The CDR3 contains 15 residues. CDR1 MNHEY and CDR2 SVGEGT come from the germline V gene. The germline V and J ends were trimmed by 5 bases and 4 bases, with 17 bases remaining between them.

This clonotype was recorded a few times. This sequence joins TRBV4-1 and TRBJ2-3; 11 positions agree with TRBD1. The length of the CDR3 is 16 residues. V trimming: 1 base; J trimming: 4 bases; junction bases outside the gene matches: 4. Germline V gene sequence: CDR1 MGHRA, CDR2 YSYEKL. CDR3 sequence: CASSQGWGQGADTQYF. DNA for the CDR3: TGCGCCAGCAGCCAAGGGTGGGGACAGGGGGCAGATACGCAGTATTTT.

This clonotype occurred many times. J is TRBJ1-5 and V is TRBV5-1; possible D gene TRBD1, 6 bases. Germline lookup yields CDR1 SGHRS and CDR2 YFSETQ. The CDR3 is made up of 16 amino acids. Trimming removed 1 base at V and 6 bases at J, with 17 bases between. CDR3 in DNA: TGCGCCAGCAGCTTGACACCTACAGGGACCGGTCAGCCCCAGCATTTT. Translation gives CASSLTPTGTGQPQHF.

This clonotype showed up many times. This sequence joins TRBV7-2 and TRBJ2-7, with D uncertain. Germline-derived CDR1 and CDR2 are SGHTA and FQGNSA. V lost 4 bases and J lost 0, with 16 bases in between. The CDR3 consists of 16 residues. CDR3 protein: CASSYQSGRPSYEQYF. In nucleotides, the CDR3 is TGTGCCAGCAGCTACCAGTCTGGACGGCCCTCCTACGAGCAGTACTTC.